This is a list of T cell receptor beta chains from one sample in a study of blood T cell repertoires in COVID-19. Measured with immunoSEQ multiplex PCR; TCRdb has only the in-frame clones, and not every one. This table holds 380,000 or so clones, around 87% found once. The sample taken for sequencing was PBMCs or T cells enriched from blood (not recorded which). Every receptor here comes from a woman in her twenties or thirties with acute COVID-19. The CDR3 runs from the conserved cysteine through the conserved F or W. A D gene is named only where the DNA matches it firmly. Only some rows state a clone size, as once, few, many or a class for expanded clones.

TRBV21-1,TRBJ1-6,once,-,TGTGCCAGCAGCAGGGTCAGGGTCGAATCACCCCTCCACTTT,CASSRVRVESPLHF
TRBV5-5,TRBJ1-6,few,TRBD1,TGTGCCAGCAGCATATGGACAGGGGAAATTTCACCCCTCCACTTT,CASSIWTGEISPLHF
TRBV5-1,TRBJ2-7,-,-,TGCGCCAGCAGCTTGACACAGGTAGGGCAGGCGAACGAGCAGTACTTC,CASSLTQVGQANEQYF
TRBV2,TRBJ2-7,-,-,TGTGCCAGCAGTGAAGACGGTGCCGGGGTACGAGAGCAGTACTTC,CASSEDGAGVREQYF
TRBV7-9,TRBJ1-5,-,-,TGTGCCAGCAGCTTAGCGGGGGGTCAGCCCCAGCATTTT,CASSLAGGQPQHF
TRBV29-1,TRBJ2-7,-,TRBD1,TGCAGCGCCTGCCGAGCGAAGTCCGGGACAGGGCGCTACGAGCAGTACTTC,CSACRAKSGTGRYEQYF
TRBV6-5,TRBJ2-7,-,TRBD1,TGTGCCAGCAGGTTCGGACAGGGAGCCTACGAGCAGTACTTC,CASRFGQGAYEQYF
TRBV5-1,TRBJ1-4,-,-,TGCGCCAGCAGCCCGGGCCAGGGAGGGGAAAAACTGTTTTTT,CASSPGQGGEKLFF
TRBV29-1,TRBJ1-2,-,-,TGCAGCGTTTACGATACAGGGATTGGTGGCTACACCTTC,CSVYDTGIGGYTF
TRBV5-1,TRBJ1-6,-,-,TGCGCCAGCAGCTTGGAGGGCGACACGACCTCACGGGAGCCCCTCCACTTT,CASSLEGDTTSREPLHF
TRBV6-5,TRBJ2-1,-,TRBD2,TGTGCCAGCAGCTCCAGCGGGGGGGCCTACAATGAGCAGTTCTTC,CASSSSGGAYNEQFF
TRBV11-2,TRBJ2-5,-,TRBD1,TGTGCCAGCAGCCGGGGGACAGGGTCCGTGGGGGAGACCCAGTACTTC,CASSRGTGSVGETQYF
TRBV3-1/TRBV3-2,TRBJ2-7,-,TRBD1,TGTGCCAGCAGCCTTCGACAGGGCTACGAGCAGTACTTC,CASSLRQGYEQYF
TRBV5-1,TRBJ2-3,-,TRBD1,TGCGCCAGCGCCGTGACAGGGGAATTTGCAGATACGCAGTATTTT,CASAVTGEFADTQYF
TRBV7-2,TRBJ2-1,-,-,TGTGCCAGCAGCTTAGGGAGCGGCTCCTACAATGAGCAGTTCTTC,CASSLGSGSYNEQFF
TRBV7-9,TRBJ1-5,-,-,TGTGCCAGCAGCCCACAGGGAACGGAACGGCCCCAGCATTTT,CASSPQGTERPQHF
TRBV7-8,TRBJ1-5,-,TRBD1,TGTGCCAGCAGCCCCCTGGACAGGGGGGATCAGCCCCAGCATTTT,CASSPLDRGDQPQHF
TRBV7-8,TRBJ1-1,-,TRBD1,TGTGCCAGCAGCCCCAGGACAGGGGACAACACTGAAGCTTTCTTT,CASSPRTGDNTEAFF
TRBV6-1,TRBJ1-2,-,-,TGTGCCAGCAGTGAAGTCAGAAACTATGGCTACACCTTC,CASSEVRNYGYTF
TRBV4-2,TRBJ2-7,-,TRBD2,TGTGCCAGCAGCCAAGATACTAGCGGCTACTACGAGCAGTACTTC,CASSQDTSGYYEQYF
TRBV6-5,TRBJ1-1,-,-,TGTGCCAGCAGTCTCCGACAGGTTATACCCACTGAAGCTTTCTTT,CASSLRQVIPTEAFF
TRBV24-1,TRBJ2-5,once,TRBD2,TGTGCCACCAGTGATCTGGGGGGGGGAGGTCGGCAAGAGACCCAGTACTTC,CATSDLGGGGRQETQYF
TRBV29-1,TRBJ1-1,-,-,TGCAGCGTTGAGGGTTACTATAACACTGAAGCTTTCTTT,CSVEGYYNTEAFF
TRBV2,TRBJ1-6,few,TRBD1,TGTGCCGGCGCCGGGACAGTTGAGTCACCCCTCCACTTT,CAGAGTVESPLHF
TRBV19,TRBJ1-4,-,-,TGTGCCAGTAGTATAAGAGTCCCAACTAATGAAAAACTGTTTTTT,CASSIRVPTNEKLFF
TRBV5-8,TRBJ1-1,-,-,TGTGCCAGCAGCGGGCCCGGAGAAGCTTTCTTT,CASSGPGEAFF
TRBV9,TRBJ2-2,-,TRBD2,TGTGCCAGCAGCGCTTCTAGCGGGGTGAGCGGGGAGCTGTTTTTT,CASSASSGVSGELFF
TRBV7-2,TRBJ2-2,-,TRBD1,TGTGCCAGCAGCACCAGGGGGCGCGGGACCGGGGAGCTGTTTTTT,CASSTRGRGTGELFF
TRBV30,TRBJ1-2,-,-,TGTGCCTGGACCCCCGGGTCTGGTAGGGGCTACACCTTC,CAWTPGSGRGYTF
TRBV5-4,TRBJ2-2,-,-,TGTGCCAGCAGCTTATCAGGGCACGGGGAGCTGTTTTTT,CASSLSGHGELFF
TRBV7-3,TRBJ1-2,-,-,TGTGCCAGCAGCTTAGGAGGGATACATGGCTACACCTTC,CASSLGGIHGYTF